This T cell receptor (beta chain) was captured in a study of blood T cells in healthy people across ages. Study-wide results and limits: A roughly linear age-dependent decrease characterized TCR beta diversity per million T cells. CMV status of donors was not determined, possibly confounding expanded clonotype changes.

Sample-barcoded 5' priming and a J-beta primer mix drove a second PCR of 7 to 11 cycles. Via MiXCR, TCRdb re-called the 5' RACE reads, giving one row per CDR3 protein. Altogether roughly 680,000 distinct CDR3 sequences are present, about half being singletons, with the ten largest covering roughly a third. A remark on this clonotype: Its antigen is undetermined. An end of the junction differs from the germline gene, which may be a read error.

There are 15 residues in the CDR3. The receptor was isolated from a woman aged 55 to 70 in good health. The sequencing sample was made of blood. The V call is TRBV12-3 or TRBV12-4, the J call TRBJ2-7; TRBD2 matches 10 bases. CDR3 nucleotide sequence: TGTGCCAGTAGTCTCCTTAGCGGGAGGACCTATGAGCAGTACTTC. This translates into CASSLLSGRTYEQYF.